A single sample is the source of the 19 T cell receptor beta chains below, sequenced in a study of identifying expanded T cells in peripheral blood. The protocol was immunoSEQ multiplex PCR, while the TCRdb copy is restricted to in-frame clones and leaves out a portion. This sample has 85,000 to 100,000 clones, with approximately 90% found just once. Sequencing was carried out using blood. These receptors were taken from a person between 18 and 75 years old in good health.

The CDR3 sequence is CSARVAHEQYF. The CDR3 DNA follows: TGCAGTGCTAGAGTGGCGCACGAGCAGTACTTC. J is TRBJ2-7 and V is TRBV20-1; D call uncertain. Per the germline V gene, CDR1 is DFQATT and CDR2 is SNEGSKA (reference sequence). The germline V and J ends were trimmed by 1 base and 5 bases, with 6 bases remaining between them. The CDR3 is 11 amino acids.

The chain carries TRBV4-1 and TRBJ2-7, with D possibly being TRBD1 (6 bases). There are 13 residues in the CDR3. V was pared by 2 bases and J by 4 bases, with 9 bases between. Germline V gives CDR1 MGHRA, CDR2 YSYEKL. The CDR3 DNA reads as TGCGCCAGCAGCCAAACCGGACAGTACGAGCAGTACTTC. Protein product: CASSQTGQYEQYF.

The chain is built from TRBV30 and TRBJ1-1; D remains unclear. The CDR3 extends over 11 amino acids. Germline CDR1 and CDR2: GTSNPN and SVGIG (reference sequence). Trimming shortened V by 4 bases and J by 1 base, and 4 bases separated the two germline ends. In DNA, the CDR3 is TGTGCCTGGAACCCGAACACTGAAGCTTTCTTT. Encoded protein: CAWNPNTEAFF. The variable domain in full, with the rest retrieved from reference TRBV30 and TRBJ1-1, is SQTIHQWPATLVQPVGSPLSLECTVEGTSNPNLYWYRQAAGRGLQLLFYSVGIGQISSEVPQNLSASRPQDRQFILSSKKLLLSDSGFYLCAWNPNTEAFFGQGTRLTVV.

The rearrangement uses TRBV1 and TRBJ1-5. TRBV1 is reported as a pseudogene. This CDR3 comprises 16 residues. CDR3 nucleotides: TGCACCAGCAGCCAAGAAAGCGGGGATAGCAATCAGCCCCAGCATTTT. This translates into CTSSQESGDSNQPQHF.

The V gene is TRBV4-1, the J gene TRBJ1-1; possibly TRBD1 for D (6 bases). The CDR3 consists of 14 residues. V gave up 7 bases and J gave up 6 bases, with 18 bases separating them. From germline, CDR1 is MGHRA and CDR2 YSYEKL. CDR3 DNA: TGCGCCAGCACCACCCTCACAGGGTACGCTGAAGCTTTCTTT. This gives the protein CASTTLTGYAEAFF.

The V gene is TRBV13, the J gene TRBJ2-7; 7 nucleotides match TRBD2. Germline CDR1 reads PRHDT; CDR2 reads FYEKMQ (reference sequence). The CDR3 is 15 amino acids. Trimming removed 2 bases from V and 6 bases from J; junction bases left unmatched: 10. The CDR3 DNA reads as TGTGCCAGCAGCTTAACCCTGGGCGGGAGTCTCGAGCAGTACTTC. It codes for CASSLTLGGSLEQYF.

The CDR3 reads CASSIEARGSGELFF. The CDR3 region has the DNA TGTGCCAGTAGTATAGAGGCCCGGGGATCCGGGGAGCTGTTTTTT. The gene calls are TRBV19 and TRBJ2-2; weak D call: TRBD2 (5 bases). There are 15 residues in the CDR3. The V and J ends lost 0 bases and 6 bases respectively, with 11 bases between them. Germline CDR1 is LNHDA and CDR2 is SQIVND (reference sequence).

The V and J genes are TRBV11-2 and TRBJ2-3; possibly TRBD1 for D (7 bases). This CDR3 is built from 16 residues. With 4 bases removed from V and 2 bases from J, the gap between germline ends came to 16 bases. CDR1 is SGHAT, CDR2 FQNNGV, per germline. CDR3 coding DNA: TGTGCCAGCAGCTCCCAGGGGGGATCCCCCACAGATACGCAGTATTTT. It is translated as CASSSQGGSPTDTQYF.

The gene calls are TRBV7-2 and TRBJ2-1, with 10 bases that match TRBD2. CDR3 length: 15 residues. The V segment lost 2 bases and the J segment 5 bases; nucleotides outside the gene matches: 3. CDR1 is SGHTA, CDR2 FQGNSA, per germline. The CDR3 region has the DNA TGTGCCAGCAGCTTACTAGGACTAGCGGACAATGAGCAGTTCTTC. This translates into CASSLLGLADNEQFF.

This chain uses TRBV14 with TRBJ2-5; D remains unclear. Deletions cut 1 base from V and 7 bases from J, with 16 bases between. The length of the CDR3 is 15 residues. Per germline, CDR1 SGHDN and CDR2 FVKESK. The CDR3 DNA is TGTGCCAGCAGCCAAGTGCACGGAGACCTGGGGACCCAGTACTTC. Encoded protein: CASSQVHGDLGTQYF.

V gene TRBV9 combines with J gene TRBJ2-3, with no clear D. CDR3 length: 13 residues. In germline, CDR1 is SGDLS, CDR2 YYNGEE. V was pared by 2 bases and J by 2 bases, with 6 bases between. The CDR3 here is CASSVGLTDTQYF. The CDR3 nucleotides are TGTGCCAGCAGCGTGGGCCTCACAGATACGCAGTATTTT.

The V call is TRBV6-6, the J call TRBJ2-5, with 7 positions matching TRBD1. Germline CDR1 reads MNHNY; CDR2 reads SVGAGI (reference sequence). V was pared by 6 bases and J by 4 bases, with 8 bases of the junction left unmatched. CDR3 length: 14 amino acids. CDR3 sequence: CASSPDRAGETQYF. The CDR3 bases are TGTGCCAGCAGCCCCGACAGGGCGGGAGAGACCCAGTACTTC.

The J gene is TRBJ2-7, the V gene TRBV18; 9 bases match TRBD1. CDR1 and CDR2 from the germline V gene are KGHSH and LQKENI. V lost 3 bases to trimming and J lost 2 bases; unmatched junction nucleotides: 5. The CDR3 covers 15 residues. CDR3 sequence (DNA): TGTGCCAGCTCACCCGCTTGGGACAGGGCCTACGAGCAGTACTTC. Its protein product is CASSPAWDRAYEQYF.

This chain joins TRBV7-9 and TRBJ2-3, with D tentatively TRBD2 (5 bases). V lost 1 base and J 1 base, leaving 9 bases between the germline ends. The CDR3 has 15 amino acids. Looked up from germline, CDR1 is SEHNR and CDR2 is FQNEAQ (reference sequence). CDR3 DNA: TGTGCCAGCAGCTTAGGGGCGGGTGGCACAGATACGCAGTATTTT. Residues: CASSLGAGGTDTQYF.

CDR3 nucleotide sequence: TGTGCCAGTAGTGGCATAGCGAACTTCTACGAGCAGTACTTC. Amino acids: CASSGIANFYEQYF. The V gene is TRBV19, the J gene TRBJ2-7; D is perhaps TRBD2 (5 bases). V was trimmed by 5 bases and J by 3 bases, leaving 14 bases between them. Looked up from germline, CDR1 is LNHDA and CDR2 is SQIVND (reference sequence). The CDR3 runs to 14 residues.

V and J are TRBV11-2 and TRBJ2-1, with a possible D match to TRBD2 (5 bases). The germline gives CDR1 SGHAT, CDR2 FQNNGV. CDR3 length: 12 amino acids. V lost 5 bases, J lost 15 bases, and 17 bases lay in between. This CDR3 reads CASSALEGEAFF. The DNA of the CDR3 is TGTGCCAGCAGCGCTTTAGAGGGTGAAGCGTTCTTC.

For the CDR3, the DNA is TGTGCCACCAAAACAGGGGACCCCAAAAACATTCAGTACTTC. This gives the protein CATKTGDPKNIQYF. The rearrangement uses TRBV15 and TRBJ2-4; 7 bases agree with TRBD1. V lost 7 bases to trimming and J lost 2 bases; unmatched junction nucleotides: 5. This CDR3 has 14 residues. Germline V gives CDR1 LNHNV, CDR2 YYDKDF (reference sequence).

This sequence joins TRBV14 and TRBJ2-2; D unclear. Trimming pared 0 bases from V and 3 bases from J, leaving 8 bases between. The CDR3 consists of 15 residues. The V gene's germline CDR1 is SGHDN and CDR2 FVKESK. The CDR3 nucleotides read TGTGCCAGCAGCCAAGAGACAAGCTACACCGGGGAGCTGTTTTTT. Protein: CASSQETSYTGELFF.

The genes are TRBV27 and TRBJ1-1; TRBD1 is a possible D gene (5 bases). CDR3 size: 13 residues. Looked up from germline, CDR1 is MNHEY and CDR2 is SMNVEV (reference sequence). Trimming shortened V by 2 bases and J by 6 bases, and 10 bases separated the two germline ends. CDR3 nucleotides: TGTGCCAGCAGTTTAACGGGGACGTCTGAAGCTTTCTTT. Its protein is CASSLTGTSEAFF.